These 11 T cell receptor beta chains were all obtained from the same sample, sequenced in a study of T cells in Graves' hyperthyroidism and ophthalmopathy. Researchers amplified the TCR beta CDR3 regions from RNA transcripts. The HTBI primer set drove a first-round RT-PCR of the TCR CDR3. Via MiXCR, TCRdb re-called the multiplex PCR reads, giving one row per CDR3 protein. This table holds a few hundred thousand distinct CDR3 sequences, roughly 15% found once. The sequencing input was blood. The receptors come from a young woman with Graves' hyperthyroidism.

The chain joins TRBV28 to TRBJ2-3; 13 bases align to TRBD2. Germline V gene data show CDR1 as MDHEN and CDR2 as SYDVKM. This CDR3 has 17 amino acids. Trimming at V came to 6 bases and at J to 3 bases, leaving 9 bases not matched to a gene. The CDR3, as DNA: TGTGCCAGCAGACCGTTGGGACTAGCGGGAACAACAGATACGCAGTATTTT. It yields the protein CASRPLGLAGTTDTQYF.

This clonotype appeared many times. J is TRBJ1-2 and V is TRBV7-2; D gene ambiguous. From germline, CDR1 is SGHTA and CDR2 FQGNSA. Trimming left V 1 base short and J 1 base short, with 16 bases between. The CDR3 spans 17 residues. In nucleotides, the CDR3 is TGTGCCAGCAGCTTAGGGGCCTTCGGGAGGGATAACTATGGCTACACCTTC. It yields the protein CASSLGAFGRDNYGYTF.

This clonotype was observed a handful of times. The chain links TRBV19 to TRBJ2-1; either TRBD1 or TRBD2 may supply D (5 bases each). V gave up 5 bases and J gave up 7 bases, with 15 bases separating them. The CDR3 has 14 amino acids. CDR1 LNHDA and CDR2 SQIVND come from the germline V gene (reference sequence). The CDR3 is CASSEEGTFNEQFF. DNA of the CDR3: TGTGCCAGTAGTGAAGAGGGGACCTTTAATGAGCAGTTCTTC.

About this clonotype itself: With a much larger clone just one base away, this may be a read error. The rearrangement links TRBV4-1 to TRBJ2-2; the match to TRBD2 covers 12 bases. From germline, CDR1 is MGHRA and CDR2 YSYEKL. The CDR3 consists of 15 residues. CDR3 coding DNA: TGCGCCAGCAGCACTAGCGGGAGGAACACCGGGGAGCTGGTTTTT. Its protein product is CASSTSGRNTGELVF.

The chain carries TRBV5-8 and TRBJ1-2, with 8 bases lining up with TRBD1. CDR1 is SGHTS and CDR2 is YDEGEE in the germline V gene. The CDR3 contains 14 residues. The V gene end was trimmed by 6 bases and the J gene end by 3 bases; junction bases not matched to a gene: 7. CDR3 nucleotides: TGTGCCAGCAATGACAGGGGCGATTACTATGGCTACACCTTC. Translated: CASNDRGDYYGYTF.

This clonotype was seen many times. As DNA, the CDR3 is TGCAGTGCTGACCGGGACAGGGATTCCTACGAGCAGTACTTC. Its protein product is CSADRDRDSYEQYF. The rearrangement joins TRBV20-1 to TRBJ2-7; 9 bases are a match to TRBD1. V lost 5 bases and J lost 1; bases outside the gene matches: 6. Germline V lookup: CDR1 DFQATT, CDR2 SNEGSKA (reference sequence). The CDR3 is 14 amino acids.

This clonotype was picked up many times. The chain carries TRBV20-1 and TRBJ2-5; no clear D gene. The CDR3 is 15 amino acids. Germline values: CDR1 DFQATT, CDR2 SNEGSKA (reference sequence). Trimming removed 0 bases from V and 0 bases from J, with 11 bases in between. CDR3 protein: CSARDRSLYQETQYF. The CDR3 DNA sequence: TGCAGTGCTAGAGATCGGTCCCTGTACCAAGAGACCCAGTACTTC.

This clonotype was counted many times. The rearrangement joins TRBV28 to TRBJ2-1; D unresolved. Trimming took 3 bases from V and 7 from J, leaving 10 bases between them. The CDR3 runs to 13 residues. Germline V gene sequence: CDR1 MDHEN, CDR2 SYDVKM. In nucleotides, the CDR3 is TGTGCCAGCAGTTTCCCCGACTTTAATGAGCAGTTCTTC. Protein sequence: CASSFPDFNEQFF. Full variable domain (remainder filled in from reference TRBV28 and TRBJ2-1): DVKVTQSSRYLVKRTGEKVFLECVQDMDHENMFWYRQDPGLGLRLIYFSYDVKMKEKGDIPEGYSVSREKKERFSLILESASTNQTSMYLCASSFPDFNEQFFGPGTRLTVL.

This clonotype was seen ten or more times. The chain carries TRBV20-1 and TRBJ2-7, with 7 bases identical to TRBD2. V trimming: 5 bases; J trimming: 0 bases; junction bases outside the gene matches: 7. Looked up from germline, CDR1 is DFQATT and CDR2 is SNEGSKA (reference sequence). This CDR3 region has 14 residues. In DNA, the CDR3 is TGCAGTGCTCCTGGGGGGGTGGGCTCCTACGAGCAGTACTTC. It codes for CSAPGGVGSYEQYF.

This clonotype showed up many times. The chain uses TRBV6-1 and TRBJ2-7; D is ambiguous. There are 14 residues in the CDR3. Trimming cost V 3 bases and J 2 bases, with 11 bases left between them. In germline, CDR1 is MNHNS, CDR2 SASEGT. For the CDR3, the DNA is TGTGCCAGCAGTGATCATGAGGCAGCCTACGAGCAGTACTTC. It translates to CASSDHEAAYEQYF.

This clonotype was observed at least ten times. The chain recombines TRBV7-8 with TRBJ2-7, with D possibly TRBD2 on 6 matching bases. Germline CDR1 and CDR2: SGHVS and FQNEAQ. The CDR3 is 14 amino acids. Trimming took 5 bases from V and 3 from J, leaving 14 bases between them. The CDR3 bases are TGTGCCAGCAGCCGGGAGTACATAGGCTACGAGCAGTACTTC. Amino acids: CASSREYIGYEQYF. Looking up the rest from reference TRBV7-8 and TRBJ2-7 gives the full variable domain: GAGVSQSPRYKVAKRGQDVALRCDPISGHVSLFWYQQALGQGPEFLTYFQNEAQLDKSGLPSDRFFAERPEGSVSTLKIQRTQQEDSAVYLCASSREYIGYEQYFGPGTRLTVT.